These 24 T cell receptor beta chains were all obtained from the same sample, sequenced in a study of Ad26.COV2.S vaccination and SARS-CoV-2 variants. Sequenced by immunoSEQ multiplex PCR; TCRdb stores in-frame clones only, minus some. The sample lists some 250,000 clones, 88% occurring once. Treatment specified: about 20 received Ad26.COV2.S at low or high dose, single or two shots; 5 received placebo; per-sample allocation not given. Samples analyzed were those drawn on day 63 after the first vaccine or placebo injection. Here the sequenced sample was peripheral blood, taken in a trial of Ad26.COV2.S vaccine versus placebo. These receptors were collected from a person between 18 and 59 years old who received the Ad26.COV2.S COVID-19 vaccine or a placebo.

This clone was found once. This chain uses TRBV9 with TRBJ1-4; D may be TRBD1 (6 bases). The CDR3 extends over 16 amino acids. CDR1 is SGDLS and CDR2 is YYNGEE in the germline V gene. With 0 bases removed from V and 8 bases from J, the gap between germline ends came to 17 bases. The CDR3 DNA reads as TGTGCCAGCAGCGTAGGAGTGGGGGCGGGTGGCGAAAAACTGTTTTTT. Its translation: CASSVGVGAGGEKLFF.

The chain has TRBV11-3 and TRBJ2-2; TRBD1 matches 9 bases. The V and J ends lost 4 bases and 6 bases, in that order; junction bases with no gene match: 9. From germline, CDR1 is SGHNT and CDR2 YENEEA. The CDR3 consists of 16 residues. CDR3 amino acids: CASSWSGTGLAGELFF. The DNA of the CDR3 is TGTGCCAGCAGCTGGTCCGGGACAGGGTTGGCCGGGGAGCTGTTTTTT.

CDR3 region: CASSLLGSDEQFF. CDR3 DNA sequence: TGCGCCAGCAGCTTGTTAGGGTCCGATGAGCAGTTCTTC. The rearrangement links TRBV5-1 to TRBJ2-1; D gene unclear. V was cut by 1 base and J by 8 bases, with 10 bases left in between. The CDR3 totals 13 residues. Germline V CDR1 and CDR2: SGHRS, YFSETQ.

The chain recombines TRBV6-5 with TRBJ2-7; the match to TRBD1 covers 10 bases. CDR1 and CDR2 from the germline V gene are MNHEY and SVGAGI. Germline trimming cut 6 bases from V and 5 bases from J; bases unmatched to any gene: 4. The CDR3 has 13 residues. DNA for the CDR3: TGTGCCAGCAGCTGGACAGGGGGGAACGAGCAGTACTTC. Protein product: CASSWTGGNEQYF.

The V and J genes are TRBV27 and TRBJ1-2; TRBD1 is a possible D gene (6 bases). CDR3 length equals 14 residues. Trimming stripped 7 bases from V and 2 bases from J, with 14 bases between. The V gene's germline CDR1 is MNHEY and CDR2 SMNVEV (reference sequence). CDR3 in amino acids: CASTWGAGNYGYTF. As DNA, the CDR3 is TGTGCCAGCACCTGGGGGGCAGGGAACTATGGCTACACCTTC.

The chain links TRBV5-4 to TRBJ1-1; 8 positions match TRBD1. The CDR3 runs to 14 residues. Germline CDR1 reads SGHNT; CDR2 reads YYREEE (reference sequence). The trim removed 5 bases at V and 5 bases at J, leaving 8 bases unmatched. The DNA of the CDR3 is TGTGCCAGCAGTTCGTCCCAGGGGGCGACTGAAGCTTTCTTT. Amino acid sequence: CASSSSQGATEAFF.

The V gene is TRBV9, the J gene TRBJ2-1; D gene uncertain. CDR1 is SGDLS and CDR2 is YYNGEE in the germline V gene. The V and J ends lost 0 bases and 10 bases respectively, with 11 bases between them. CDR3 length: 13 residues. The CDR3 DNA follows: TGTGCCAGCAGCGTAGCTGGGCTAGGAGAGCAGTTCTTC. Encoded protein: CASSVAGLGEQFF.

The V and J genes are TRBV30 and TRBJ2-2, with D perhaps given as TRBD1 or TRBD2 (5 bases each). CDR1 is GTSNPN, CDR2 SVGIG, per germline (reference sequence). V lost 2 bases and J lost 0, with 10 bases in between. The CDR3 covers 15 residues. The CDR3 sequence is CAWSWGRPNTGELFF. The CDR3 DNA reads as TGTGCCTGGAGTTGGGGACGACCGAACACCGGGGAGCTGTTTTTT.

CDR3 residues: CASSVVGWDEQFF. CDR3 nucleotide sequence: TGTGCCAGCAGCGTAGTAGGTTGGGATGAGCAGTTCTTC. The chain uses TRBV9 and TRBJ2-1, with D uncertain. Germline assignment: CDR1 SGDLS and CDR2 YYNGEE. V shed 0 bases and J shed 8 bases, with 9 bases lying between them. The CDR3 spans 13 residues.

The rearrangement links TRBV6-2 or TRBV6-3 to TRBJ1-5; the D gene is possibly TRBD1 (6 bases). CDR1 MNHEY and CDR2 SVGEGT come from the germline V gene. The CDR3 totals 17 residues. Trimming stripped 6 bases from V and 7 bases from J, with 25 bases between. CDR3 sequence reads: CASSPRLKSQGNQPQHF. DNA for the CDR3: TGTGCCAGCAGCCCTCGCCTGAAGAGTCAGGGGAACCAGCCCCAGCATTTT.

The chain uses TRBV6-2 or TRBV6-3 and TRBJ1-2, with D perhaps TRBD1 (5 bases). This CDR3 is 14 amino acids long. Germline CDR1 MNHEY, CDR2 SVGEGT. The V end lost 2 bases, the J end lost 3 bases, and 10 bases lay between the germline ends. CDR3 residues: CASSYGTWDYGYTF. CDR3 nucleotides: TGTGCCAGCAGTTACGGGACGTGGGACTATGGCTACACCTTC.

CDR3 protein: CASSFSFSPTRNEQFF. The CDR3 nucleotides are TGTGCCAGCAGCTTTTCATTCAGTCCGACCCGTAATGAGCAGTTCTTC. This chain links TRBV5-5 with TRBJ2-1, with D hard to call. Trimming cost V 2 bases and J 7 bases, with 19 bases left between them. The germline V gene has CDR1 SGHKS and CDR2 YYEKEE (reference sequence). The CDR3 contains 16 residues.

The V gene is TRBV18, the J gene TRBJ2-7, with D possibly being TRBD1 (6 bases). The CDR3 covers 14 residues. CDR1 is KGHSH, CDR2 LQKENI, per germline. V lost 3 bases and J lost 5, with 14 bases in between. The CDR3 region has the DNA TGTGCCAGCTCACCCGGACAGTTCTTGAACGAGCAGTACTTC. It encodes CASSPGQFLNEQYF.

The V gene is TRBV19, the J gene TRBJ2-7; D gene uncertain. The CDR3 spans 12 residues. Germline loops: CDR1 LNHDA, CDR2 SQIVND (reference sequence). Trimming removed 4 bases from V and 9 bases from J, with 13 bases in between. The DNA for the CDR3 is TGTGCCAGTAGTAATAGGTGGGAAGTGCAGTACTTC. Protein product: CASSNRWEVQYF.

The chain joins TRBV11-2 to TRBJ2-7, with D uncertain. This CDR3 is 14 amino acids long. Trimming stripped 1 base from V and 1 base from J, with 8 bases between. CDR1 and CDR2 (germline): SGHAT, FQNNGV. The CDR3 reads CASSLGARSYEQYF. Written as DNA, the CDR3 is TGTGCCAGCAGCTTAGGGGCCAGGTCCTACGAGCAGTACTTC.

This sequence joins TRBV20-1 and TRBJ2-3; no reliable D call. The CDR3 extends over 13 amino acids. The germline gives CDR1 DFQATT, CDR2 SNEGSKA (reference sequence). V lost 3 bases to trimming and J lost 1 base, with 8 bases between them. In nucleotides, the CDR3 is TGCAGTGCTAGTAAGGCGGGCACAGATACGCAGTATTTT. Protein product: CSASKAGTDTQYF.

This clone was recorded once. The genes are TRBV18 and TRBJ1-1; 10 bases fit TRBD1. The V gene's germline CDR1 is KGHSH and CDR2 LQKENI. V trimming: 1 base; J trimming: 5 bases; junction bases outside the gene matches: 4. The CDR3 is 15 residues long. The CDR3 region has the DNA TGTGCCAGCTCACCACTTGGGACAGGGGCGACTGAAGCTTTCTTT. It specifies CASSPLGTGATEAFF. The entire variable domain, with the rest obtained from reference TRBV18 and TRBJ1-1, is as follows: NAGVMQNPRHLVRRRGQEARLRCSPMKGHSHVYWYRQLPEEGLKFMVYLQKENIIDESGMPKERFSAEFPKEGPSILRIQQVVRGDSAAYFCASSPLGTGATEAFFGQGTRLTVV.

This chain connects TRBV28 to TRBJ2-2, with 9 bases identical to TRBD1. Looked up from germline, CDR1 is MDHEN and CDR2 is SYDVKM. The V and J ends lost 4 bases and 1 base, in that order; junction bases with no gene match: 4. The CDR3 contains 16 residues. The CDR3 is CASSYRDRENTGELFF. CDR3 bases: TGTGCCAGCAGTTACCGGGACAGGGAGAACACCGGGGAGCTGTTTTTT.

The chain couples TRBV9 to TRBJ1-6, with 7 bases fitting TRBD1. The V gene's germline CDR1 is SGDLS and CDR2 YYNGEE. CDR3 length: 17 amino acids. Trimming cost V 0 bases and J 0 bases; bases outside gene matches: 3. The CDR3 DNA is TGTGCCAGCAGCGTAGGCCCAGGGGGCTCCTATAATTCACCCCTCCACTTT. Residues: CASSVGPGGSYNSPLHF.

The chain has TRBV18 and TRBJ2-6, with D unclear. There are 15 residues in the CDR3. V was shortened by 6 bases and J by 0 bases, with 9 bases between the two germline ends. CDR1 is KGHSH, CDR2 LQKENI, per germline. The CDR3, as DNA: TGTGCCAGCTCTCCTAATTTCTCTGGGGCCAACGTCCTGACTTTC. Its protein is CASSPNFSGANVLTF.

This clone came up a few times. This rearrangement joins TRBV7-9 to TRBJ2-7, with a possible D match to TRBD2 (5 bases). Trimming stripped 5 bases from V and 1 base from J, with 12 bases between. The CDR3 loop spans 14 amino acids. The germline CDR1 and CDR2 sequences are SEHNR and FQNEAQ (reference sequence). The DNA of the CDR3 is TGTGCCAGCAGCCCTACTAGTAGTTCCTACGAGCAGTACTTC. Encoded protein: CASSPTSSSYEQYF.

This chain uses TRBV12-3 or TRBV12-4 with TRBJ2-1; 7 bases map to TRBD2. The trim removed 8 bases at V and 9 bases at J, leaving 1 base unmatched. This CDR3 has 10 residues. The DNA for the CDR3 is TGTGCCAGCGGGAGGGGTGAGCAGTTCTTC. The encoded protein is CASGRGEQFF.

The chain is built from TRBV4-2 and TRBJ2-5; D may correspond to TRBD1 or TRBD2 (5 bases each). From germline, CDR1 is LGHNA and CDR2 YNFKEQ. Trimming pared 5 bases from V and 5 bases from J, leaving 15 bases between. The length of the CDR3 is 14 residues. This CDR3 reads CASSAFVGDETQYF. The CDR3 coding sequence is TGTGCCAGCAGCGCCTTTGTGGGGGACGAGACCCAGTACTTC.

The V call is TRBV29-1, the J call TRBJ2-7; unclear D gene. V dropped 7 bases and J dropped 3 bases, with 16 bases sitting between them. The CDR3 length is 13 residues. The germline V gene encodes CDR1 SQVTM and CDR2 ANQGSEA. This CDR3 reads CSAGAQSGYEQYF. CDR3 DNA sequence: TGCAGCGCCGGAGCTCAGAGTGGCTACGAGCAGTACTTC.